These 18 T cell receptor beta chains came from one sample sequenced in a study of regulatory T cells in long-lasting Graves disease. Time point in this sample: newly diagnosed GD, antithyroid drugs for less than 3 months. The TCR library used RNA extracted from PBMCs. Construction of the TCR beta libraries employed iRepertoire HTBI primers in conjunction with Arm-PCR of CDR3 regions. MiXCR, run by TCRdb on the multiplex PCR reads, gives a single entry per CDR3 protein. Of 400,000 to 500,000 distinct CDR3 sequences listed, roughly 17% are singletons. A further study also used this sample, focusing on T cells in Graves' hyperthyroidism and ophthalmopathy.

The material was peripheral blood mononuclear cells (PBMCs), obtained at new diagnosis, from a patient treated with antithyroid drugs. The origin of the receptors is a woman under 30 with Graves disease.

The chain links TRBV2 to TRBJ1-4, with a weak D call TRBD1 (5 bases). V lost 5 bases and J 3 bases, leaving 19 bases between the germline ends. Per germline, CDR1 SNHLY and CDR2 FYNNEI. This CDR3 is built from 17 residues. CDR3 coding DNA: TGTGCCAGCAGTACAGGAGTTCTACCTCGGGCTAATGAAAAACTGTTTTTT. Translating it yields CASSTGVLPRANEKLFF.

This clonotype has only a few counts. The gene calls are TRBV11-2 and TRBJ2-1; TRBD2 is a possible D gene (7 bases). Deletions cut 1 base from V and 10 bases from J, with 17 bases between. The CDR3 extends over 15 amino acids. From germline, CDR1 is SGHAT and CDR2 FQNNGV. The chain's CDR3 is CASSLVGGGNYEQFF. The DNA of the CDR3 is TGTGCCAGCAGCTTAGTTGGGGGGGGCAACTACGAGCAGTTCTTC.

This clonotype was seen ten or more times. The gene calls are TRBV6-1 and TRBJ2-1; 9 nucleotides agree with TRBD2. Trimming removed 7 bases from V and 2 bases from J; junction bases left unmatched: 3. This CDR3 comprises 14 residues. The germline gives CDR1 MNHNS, CDR2 SASEGT. CDR3 DNA sequence: TGTGCCAGCATGGCGGGGGGGGCCTACAATGAGCAGTTCTTC. Residues: CASMAGGAYNEQFF.

A few counts support this clonotype. CDR3 sequence reads: CASSDREDGYTF. The CDR3 DNA sequence: TGTGCCAGCAGTGATAGGGAAGATGGCTACACCTTC. The chain employs TRBV6-1 and TRBJ1-2; D unclear. Trimming removed 3 bases from V and 6 bases from J, with 8 bases in between. This CDR3 has 12 residues. Germline CDR1 MNHNS, CDR2 SASEGT.

This clonotype was seen at least ten times. The rearrangement links TRBV5-6 to TRBJ1-1, with D perhaps matching TRBD1 (5 bases). This CDR3 has 15 amino acids. CDR1 SGHDT and CDR2 YYEEEE come from the germline V gene. Trimming pared 6 bases from V and 10 bases from J, leaving 25 bases between. The CDR3 loop is CASNGRRVGTESAFF. The CDR3 DNA sequence: TGTGCCAGCAATGGACGACGGGTGGGGACTGAATCAGCTTTCTTT. The whole variable domain, filled in from reference TRBV5-6 and TRBJ1-1, reads DAGVTQSPTHLIKTRGQQVTLRCSPKSGHDTVSWYQQALGQGPQFIFQYYEEEERQRGNFPDRFSGHQFPNYSSELNVNALLLGDSALYLCASNGRRVGTESAFFGQGTRLTVV.

In this sample, this clonotype turned up many times. This chain uses TRBV20-1 with TRBJ2-1; the match to TRBD2 covers 9 bases. V lost 4 bases and J lost 1; bases outside the gene matches: 8. The CDR3 extends over 16 amino acids. Germline lookup yields CDR1 DFQATT and CDR2 SNEGSKA (reference sequence). CDR3 sequence (DNA): TGCAGTGCTACTCCCCCGACTAGCGGTTCCTACAATGAGCAGTTCTTC. It encodes CSATPPTSGSYNEQFF.

This clonotype came up many times. This chain links TRBV29-1 with TRBJ1-1; 7 nucleotides line up with TRBD1. This CDR3 has 14 residues. Looked up from germline, CDR1 is SQVTM and CDR2 is ANQGSEA. V shed 4 bases, J shed 1 base, and the junction held 6 bases outside the gene matches. CDR3 region: CSVGQGGGNTEAFF. The CDR3 DNA follows: TGCAGCGTTGGTCAGGGGGGTGGGAACACTGAAGCTTTCTTT.

This clonotype occurred many times. The chain joins TRBV5-1 to TRBJ2-7; possibly TRBD1 for D (6 bases). Germline CDR1 SGHRS, CDR2 YFSETQ. This CDR3 has 14 amino acids. With 2 bases removed from V and 4 bases from J, the gap between germline ends came to 13 bases. The CDR3 DNA is TGCGCCAGCAGCTTTACAGGGATACTTTACGAGCAGTACTTC. Its translation is CASSFTGILYEQYF.

This clonotype was observed at least ten times. This chain links TRBV7-9 with TRBJ2-5; TRBD2 aligns across 10 bases. This CDR3 is 16 amino acids long. Trimming removed 5 bases from V and 4 bases from J; junction bases left unmatched: 10. Germline values: CDR1 SEHNR, CDR2 FQNEAQ (reference sequence). The CDR3 DNA sequence: TGTGCCAGCAGCACTGGACTAGCGGACCCCAGAGAGACCCAGTACTTC. Its translation is CASSTGLADPRETQYF.

With regard to this clonotype: A much larger clone is a single base away; this may be a read error. The rearrangement joins TRBV11-2 to TRBJ2-7; a possible D gene is TRBD2 (6 bases). CDR3 size: 16 residues. V dropped 0 bases and J dropped 2 bases, with 14 bases sitting between them. Per the germline V gene, CDR1 is SGHAT and CDR2 is FQNNGV. The CDR3, as DNA: TGTGCCAGCAGCTTAGAAGTTGGGGCTAGCGCCTACGAGCAGTACTTC. This sequence encodes CASSLEVGASAYEQYF.

This clonotype was seen only a few times. The rearrangement links TRBV7-9 to TRBJ2-7, with D perhaps TRBD1 or TRBD2 (5 bases each). CDR1 SEHNR and CDR2 FQNEAQ come from the germline V gene (reference sequence). V lost 5 bases, J lost 5 bases, and 19 bases lay in between. This CDR3 is built from 15 residues. In DNA form, the CDR3 reads TGTGCCAGCAGCCCACGAGGGGAAGGGTTCCACGAGCAGTACTTC. It codes for CASSPRGEGFHEQYF.

The table lists this clonotype with many counts. This chain links TRBV11-2 with TRBJ2-1, with 7 bases that match TRBD2. This CDR3 region has 14 residues. The V gene's germline CDR1 is SGHAT and CDR2 FQNNGV. V lost 2 bases, J lost 5 bases, and 3 bases stayed unmatched. The CDR3: CASSLWREHNEQFF. DNA for the CDR3: TGTGCCAGCAGCTTATGGCGGGAGCACAATGAGCAGTTCTTC.

This clonotype was seen only a few times. The chain carries TRBV12-3 or TRBV12-4 and TRBJ1-1; D possibly corresponds to TRBD1 (5 bases). The CDR3 is 13 residues long. Trimming removed 8 bases from V and 1 base from J, with 11 bases in between. As DNA, the CDR3 is TGTGCCAGCTTGGGGGTTAGGAACACTGAAGCTTTCTTT. It specifies CASLGVRNTEAFF.

This clonotype came up many times. Here the CDR3 DNA reads TGTGCCAGCAGCGTCGGGACAGGGGGCCAGAACGAGCAGTACTTC. Protein: CASSVGTGGQNEQYF. V usage is TRBV7-2 and J usage is TRBJ2-7, with 12 bases matching TRBD1. The germline gives CDR1 SGHTA, CDR2 FQGNSA. The CDR3 extends over 15 amino acids. Losses at the gene ends were 5 bases for V and 5 bases for J; bases not matched to a gene: 7.

This clonotype was observed many times. V is TRBV2 and J is TRBJ1-1; perhaps TRBD1 as D (5 bases). This CDR3 is built from 14 residues. Germline CDR1 reads SNHLY; CDR2 reads FYNNEI. Trimming pared 6 bases from V and 4 bases from J, leaving 15 bases between. This CDR3 is CASRREGKLTEAFF. In DNA, the CDR3 is TGTGCCAGCAGACGGGAGGGGAAACTCACTGAAGCTTTCTTT.

This chain uses TRBV12-5 with TRBJ1-5; perhaps TRBD1 as D (5 bases). This CDR3 has 19 residues. CDR1 is LGHNT, CDR2 FRNRAP, per germline. V was trimmed by 4 bases and J by 0 bases, leaving 22 bases between them. CDR3 nucleotide sequence: TGTGCTAGTGGTTGGGGCGCAGGTTCTCGACTCACTAGCAATCAGCCCCAGCATTTT. It translates to CASGWGAGSRLTSNQPQHF. The variable domain in full, completed from reference TRBV12-5 and TRBJ1-5, reads DARVTQTPRHKVTEMGQEVTMRCQPILGHNTVFWYRQTMMQGLELLAYFRNRAPLDDSGMPKDRFSAEMPDATLATLKIQPSEPRDSAVYFCASGWGAGSRLTSNQPQHFGDGTRLSIL.

This clonotype was picked up many times. The chain is built from TRBV9 and TRBJ2-7; unclear D gene. Germline V CDR1 and CDR2: SGDLS, YYNGEE. Trimming removed 1 base at V and 0 bases at J, with 8 bases between. This CDR3 region has 14 residues. The DNA of the CDR3 is TGTGCCAGCAGCGTAAATCCAGGCTCCTACGAGCAGTACTTC. Protein product: CASSVNPGSYEQYF.

This clonotype has ten or more counts. The chain combines TRBV28 with TRBJ1-2; unclear D gene. Germline-derived CDR1 and CDR2 are MDHEN and SYDVKM. This CDR3 has 13 amino acids. The V end was cut by 3 bases, the J end by 3 bases, with 8 bases between. As DNA, the CDR3 is TGTGCCAGCAGTTTCAATACAGACTATGGCTACACCTTC. Its translation is CASSFNTDYGYTF.